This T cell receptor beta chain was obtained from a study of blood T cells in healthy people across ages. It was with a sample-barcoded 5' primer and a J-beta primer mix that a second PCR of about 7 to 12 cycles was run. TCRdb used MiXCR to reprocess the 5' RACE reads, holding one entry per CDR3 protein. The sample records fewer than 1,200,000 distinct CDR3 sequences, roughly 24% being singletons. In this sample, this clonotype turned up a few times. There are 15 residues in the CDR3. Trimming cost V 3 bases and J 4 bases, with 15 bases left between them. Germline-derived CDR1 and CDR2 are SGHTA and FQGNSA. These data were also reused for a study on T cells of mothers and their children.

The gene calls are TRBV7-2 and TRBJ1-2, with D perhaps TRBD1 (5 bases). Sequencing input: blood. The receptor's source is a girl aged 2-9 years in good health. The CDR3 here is CASSFAGQGVYGYTF. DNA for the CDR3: TGTGCCAGCAGCTTTGCAGGTCAGGGTGTCTATGGCTACACCTTC.